The entry below describes one TCR beta chain. Its cognate antigen has yet to be identified. Per-base quality was not reported, and no clone a single base away is much larger than it. The CDR3 covers 14 residues, taking in both the cysteine and the phenylalanine. The read is trimmed to its CDR3 DNA, 42 bases read in frame from base 1. V is pruned by 2 bases and J by 0 bases, leaving 0 bases of the junction without a gene match. The germline V gene (reference sequence) gives CDR1 as SGHNT and CDR2 as YYREEE. Receptors were amplified or captured by the immunoSEQ multiplex PCR assay. TCRbeta CDR3 sequencing was carried out by an external provider as a commercial service. The paper's processing steps were these. The analyses used productive nucleotide sequences together with amino acid sequences obtained by in silico translation. Diversity was quantified by Renyi entropy over a range of alpha values, with sample size equalised by taking the median of 200 repeated subsamples. For clustering, the distance between each pair of repertoires was computed as one minus the Chao-modified Jaccard index, which corrected for under-sampling. Frequency-weighted overlap with synovial clonotypes was calculated over 200 sample sizes with 200 draws without replacement at each size, and the overlap was reported at the size of the smaller sample. TCRdb holds this immuneACCESS table with in-frame rearrangements only. Some clones are missing; in checked studies, unresolved V genes explain under half, and the rest has no known cause. The D gene and trimming were derived from the DNA, and the V and J assignments and clone size from that table. This sample lists tens of thousands of clones; 95% were detected once. 0.15% to 0.2% of the sample is taken by the ten largest.

Donors of the sequenced samples were patients with active juvenile idiopathic arthritis. Cells were sorted immediately after thawing, with dead cells excluded using Live/Dead Fixable Near-IR Stain. This record comes from a study of circulating and synovial CD4+ cells in juvenile arthritis (dated by TCRdb to about 2014). In terms of the full investigation: Within each patient, the study compared the TCRbeta CDR3 repertoires of three groups: circulating HLA-DR+ CD4 T cells, bulk blood CD4 T cells, and synovial CD4 T cells. The goal of repertoire sequencing was to confirm that a circulating synovial-like CD4 T cell subset was enriched in synovial clonotypes.

Points the paper makes about the study in general: CPL and bulk blood CD4 samples differed in T cell genome counts by at least an order of magnitude, so sample-size effects were addressed. Traditional Vbeta family usage analysis did not detect the difference between circulating pathogenic-like lymphocytes and bulk blood T cells. Overlap with synovium increased with sequencing depth, so measured shared-clonotype fractions likely underestimated the full repertoire overlap. Circulating pathogenic-like lymphocytes were found to cluster with synovial T cells, and a substantially higher fraction of CDR3 sequences was shared with synovium by circulating pathogenic-like lymphocytes than by bulk blood. Synovial and circulating pathogenic-like lymphocyte repertoires were less diverse than bulk blood CD4 repertoires, with some CPL samples as oligoclonal as synovium.

The sequenced sample consisted of CD4+ T cells from blood. The TCR was taken from a human donor with juvenile idiopathic arthritis. The chain links TRBV5-4 with TRBJ2-7, with 9 bases aligning to TRBD2. The CDR3 corresponds to CASSLAGGSYEQYF. The nucleotides read TGTGCCAGCAGCTTAGCGGGGGGCTCCTACGAGCAGTACTTC.